The T cell receptor (beta chain) described here comes from a study of T cell responses to AZD1222 COVID-19 vaccine. At the level of the study: Doses given second, at about 4 or about 12 weeks, were pooled.

Worth noting for this clone: Its cognate antigen is unknown.

Study outcomes and limitations: Close to half of all spike-specific TCRs reportedly target regions of the variants that are unmutated. Only after the peak T cell response were repertoires sampled.

Assay used: immunoSEQ multiplex PCR; TCRdb lists only in-frame clones, some missing. Of approximately 90,000 clones in the sample, about 91% were seen once. The clonotype was recovered from an adult in good health. Sequencing used peripheral blood, obtained on day 0 of AZD1222 vaccination.

CDR3 region: CASSFWSRGETQYF. The CDR3 region has the DNA TGCGCCAGCAGCTTTTGGAGCCGCGGAGAGACCCAGTACTTC. The J gene is TRBJ2-5, the V gene TRBV5-1, with D unclear. V lost 2 bases and J 4 bases, leaving 12 bases between the germline ends. CDR3 length equals 14 residues. Germline V lookup: CDR1 SGHRS, CDR2 YFSETQ.